The rows below give T cell receptor beta chains drawn from one sample of a study of T-cell memory formation after mild COVID-19. Using its own MiXCR run on the 5' RACE reads, TCRdb lists one record per CDR3 protein. The sample has 49,000 or so distinct CDR3 sequences, around 7.3% seen once. The sequencing input was PBMCs or a T cell subset sorted from them (not recorded which). The receptors here all came from a man between 18 and 29 years old who had mild COVID-19 (a few samples of this study predate the infection). Cell type and time point are not known. Each CDR3 is given with its conserved first and last residue. The D gene is left open where the match is weak. Some rows have no size entry. The others give once, few or many, or a class for an expanded clone.

. | many | TRBJ1-4 | TRBV20-1 | CSARASGNEKLFF | TGCAGTGCTAGAGCGAGTGGAAATGAAAAACTGTTTTTT
TRBD1 | . | TRBJ2-5 | TRBV5-1 | CASSLGPGQRQETQYF | TGCGCCAGCAGCTTGGGACCGGGACAGAGACAAGAGACCCAGTACTTC
. | few | TRBJ1-4 | TRBV27 | CASSSNRATKLFF | TGTGCCAGCAGTTCGAACAGGGCTACCAAACTGTTTTTT
. | . | TRBJ1-1 | TRBV29-1 | CSAVGQLNTEAFF | TGCAGCGCTGTCGGACAGCTTAACACTGAAGCTTTCTTT
. | few | TRBJ1-1 | TRBV5-6 | CASSLRGRAEAFF | TGTGCCAGCAGCTTGAGGGGAAGGGCTGAAGCTTTCTTT
. | few | TRBJ1-5 | TRBV6-2/TRBV6-3 | CASTTGSGYLHF | TGTGCCAGCACTACGGGTTCAGGGTACCTGCATTTT
TRBD1 | . | TRBJ1-2 | TRBV7-8 | CASSTRDSYYGYTF | TGTGCCAGCAGCACAAGGGACAGCTACTATGGCTACACCTTC
TRBD1 | . | TRBJ1-5 | TRBV19 | CASRRDRDSQPQHF | TGTGCCAGTAGAAGAGACAGGGATAGTCAGCCCCAGCATTTT
. | few | TRBJ1-5 | TRBV20-1 | CSAPSGNQPQHF | TGCAGTGCGCCTAGTGGCAATCAGCCCCAGCATTTT
. | . | TRBJ2-2 | TRBV7-7 | CASSVEANTGELFF | TGTGCTAGCAGCGTGGAAGCGAACACCGGGGAGCTGTTTTTT
TRBD1 | . | TRBJ2-2 | TRBV4-3 | CASSQEWDRGLSGELFF | TGCGCCAGCAGCCAAGAGTGGGACAGGGGGCTTTCCGGGGAGCTGTTTTTT
. | . | TRBJ2-1 | TRBV5-1 | CASSIQGYEQFF | TGCGCCAGCAGCATCCAGGGTTATGAGCAGTTCTTC
. | . | TRBJ1-6 | TRBV12-3/TRBV12-4 | CASSDYTDYNSPLHF | TGTGCCAGCAGTGATTACACGGATTATAATTCACCCCTCCACTTT
TRBD1 | many | TRBJ2-7 | TRBV5-1 | CASSLDQGAEQYF | TGCGCCAGCAGCTTGGATCAGGGGGCCGAGCAGTACTTC
. | many | TRBJ2-3 | TRBV7-8 | CASSLSGTTTDTQYF | TGTGCCAGCAGCTTGTCCGGGACGACCACAGATACGCAGTATTTT
. | . | TRBJ1-1 | TRBV4-2 | CASSQERQLNTEAFF | TGTGCCAGCAGCCAAGAAAGACAGCTGAACACTGAAGCTTTCTTT
TRBD2 | many | TRBJ2-3 | TRBV7-9 | CASSLRLAGVGTDTQYF | TGTGCCAGCAGCTTGAGACTAGCGGGGGTTGGCACAGATACGCAGTATTTT
TRBD2 | . | TRBJ2-1 | TRBV20-1 | CSARNSGGVDEQFF | TGCAGTGCTAGAAATAGCGGGGGGGTGGATGAGCAGTTCTTC
. | few | TRBJ1-3 | TRBV12-3/TRBV12-4 | CASSFRGISGNTIYF | TGTGCCAGCAGTTTCCGGGGCATCTCTGGAAACACCATATATTTT
. | few | TRBJ2-3 | TRBV7-8 | CASSLVLGLVDTQYF | TGTGCCAGCAGCTTAGTCTTGGGTCTCGTTGATACGCAGTATTTT
. | . | TRBJ2-1 | TRBV7-9 | CASSQHRLGNEQFF | TGTGCCAGCAGCCAGCACCGCCTGGGTAATGAGCAGTTCTTC
. | . | TRBJ1-4 | TRBV3-1 | CASSHLSGEKLFF | TGTGCCAGCAGCCACTTATCGGGTGAAAAACTGTTTTTT
. | . | TRBJ2-3 | TRBV20-1 | CSAGANWVHTDTQYF | TGCAGTGCTGGGGCAAACTGGGTCCACACAGATACGCAGTATTTT
TRBD1 | . | TRBJ2-5 | TRBV20-1 | CSASGTGFRETQYF | TGCAGTGCTTCCGGGACAGGGTTCCGGGAGACCCAGTACTTC
TRBD2 | . | TRBJ2-3 | TRBV7-2 | CASSIILAGGRGDTQYF | TGTGCCAGCAGCATAATTTTAGCGGGGGGGCGAGGAGATACGCAGTATTTT
. | . | TRBJ1-1 | TRBV19 | CASKGGGSNTEAFF | TGTGCCAGTAAAGGAGGGGGATCGAACACTGAAGCTTTCTTT
. | few | TRBJ1-1 | TRBV6-6 | CASSFSTEAFF | TGTGCCAGCAGTTTCAGTACCGAAGCTTTCTTT
TRBD1 | . | TRBJ1-5 | TRBV6-6 | CASSRQGHNQPQHF | TGTGCCAGCAGCCGACAGGGCCATAATCAGCCCCAGCATTTT
. | few | TRBJ2-5 | TRBV5-1 | CASTSDGHETQYF | TGCGCCAGCACCTCAGATGGGCACGAGACCCAGTACTTC
. | . | TRBJ1-2 | TRBV7-4 | CASILGGYSPDYTF | TGTGCCAGCATCTTAGGCGGCTACTCCCCCGACTACACCTTC
TRBD1 | few | TRBJ1-1 | TRBV3-1 | CASSPGTGKSEAFF | TGTGCCAGCAGCCCCGGGACAGGGAAGTCCGAAGCTTTCTTT
. | few | TRBJ1-4 | TRBV20-1 | CSARDPLGDGEKLFF | TGCAGTGCTAGAGACCCCCTCGGGGACGGCGAAAAACTGTTTTTT
. | few | TRBJ2-1 | TRBV29-1 | CSARDNPSSYNEQFF | TGCAGCGCCCGGGACAACCCAAGCTCCTACAATGAGCAGTTCTTC
TRBD1 | few | TRBJ1-5 | TRBV12-3/TRBV12-4 | CASSLGTGMNQPQHF | TGTGCCAGCAGCCTAGGGACAGGGATGAATCAGCCCCAGCATTTT
. | . | TRBJ2-5 | TRBV20-1 | CKSGVGETQYF | TGCAAATCGGGCGTGGGGGAGACCCAGTACTTC
. | . | TRBJ1-1 | TRBV5-1 | CASSPGGYTEAFF | TGCGCCAGCAGCCCTGGGGGTTACACTGAAGCTTTCTTT
. | . | TRBJ2-2 | TRBV4-1 | CASSPGQGSTGELFF | TGCGCCAGCAGCCCCGGCCAGGGAAGCACCGGGGAGCTGTTTTTT
. | few | TRBJ2-1 | TRBV19 | CASSIELAHNEQFF | TGTGCCAGTAGTATAGAACTAGCACACAATGAGCAGTTCTTC
TRBD2 | few | TRBJ2-1 | TRBV4-2 | CASSQVGRGGGYEQFF | TGTGCCAGCAGCCAAGTCGGGCGGGGGGGTGGCTATGAGCAGTTCTTC
. | many | TRBJ2-5 | TRBV11-2 | CASSLDGPSQTQYF | TGTGCCAGCAGCTTAGACGGACCCTCTCAGACCCAGTACTTC
. | . | TRBJ1-1 | TRBV5-4 | CASSSTAERAFF | TGTGCCAGCAGCTCGACCGCGGAGCGGGCTTTCTTT
. | few | TRBJ2-5 | TRBV9 | CASSAGGLKTRSETQYF | TGTGCCAGCAGCGCCGGGGGACTGAAAACAAGATCAGAGACCCAGTACTTC
TRBD2 | few | TRBJ2-1 | TRBV7-2 | CASSPRGSGGPSSYNEQFF | TGTGCCAGCAGCCCCAGGGGTAGCGGGGGGCCCAGCTCCTACAATGAGCAGTTCTTC
. | many | TRBJ2-2 | TRBV4-2 | CASSQDRIAGELFF | TGTGCCAGCAGCCAAGACAGGATTGCCGGGGAGCTGTTTTTT
. | . | TRBJ2-7 | TRBV12-3/TRBV12-4 | CASSSYGTDYEQYF | TGTGCCAGCAGTTCCTACGGGACTGATTACGAGCAGTACTTC
. | . | TRBJ1-5 | TRBV19 | CASSMGNQPQHF | TGTGCCAGTAGTATGGGAAATCAGCCCCAGCATTTT
. | many | TRBJ1-3 | TRBV12-3/TRBV12-4 | CASRTGTGPGNTIYF | TGTGCCAGCAGAACCGGAACCGGGCCTGGAAACACCATATATTTT
TRBD2 | many | TRBJ2-5 | TRBV6-5 | CASRGLAGPGAQYF | TGTGCCAGTCGGGGGCTAGCGGGTCCCGGAGCCCAGTACTTC
. | . | TRBJ1-2 | TRBV27 | CASSTHADSYLNYGYTF | TGTGCCAGCAGCACGCATGCCGACAGTTACTTAAACTATGGCTACACCTTC
. | . | TRBJ1-1 | TRBV16 | CASSQRSANTEAFF | TGTGCCAGCAGCCAGAGGTCGGCGAACACTGAAGCTTTCTTT
TRBD1 | many | TRBJ1-1 | TRBV11-2 | CASSLVPRGQAFF | TGTGCCAGCAGCTTAGTCCCCAGGGGGCAAGCTTTCTTT
. | few | TRBJ2-3 | TRBV6-6 | CASSSRLRRAHTDTQYF | TGTGCCAGCAGTTCGCGATTGAGGAGGGCGCACACAGATACGCAGTATTTT
TRBD2 | few | TRBJ2-5 | TRBV3-1 | CASSLELAGRETQYF | TGTGCCAGCAGCCTGGAACTAGCGGGACGAGAGACCCAGTACTTC
. | many | TRBJ2-3 | TRBV5-1 | CASSTGAPSDTQYF | TGCGCCAGCAGCACGGGAGCGCCCTCAGATACGCAGTATTTT